This TCR beta chain comes out of a study of T cell repertoires and HLA-DP antigens. In the study overall: Alloreactive CD4+ T cells targeted HLA-DP on transduced HeLa. General study results and limits: Previously undetected clones averaged around 40% and 50% against the two alleles respectively.

The PCR primers covered 54 TRBV and 13 TRBJ segments. Only in-frame clones appear in the TCRdb table, and some are missing; sequencing was by immunoSEQ multiplex PCR. The sample has approximately 100,000 clones, around nine tenths seen once; the top ten hold about 1.7%. The V gene's germline CDR1 is SGHNT and CDR2 YYREEE (reference sequence). Trimming removed 3 bases from V and 1 base from J, with 7 bases in between. CDR3 length: 13 residues. To note about this clone: Its antigen is undetermined.

Untouched CD4+ T cells were bead-isolated from PBMC at about 97.7% purity. The rearrangement uses TRBV5-4 and TRBJ1-1; the D gene is possibly TRBD1 (5 bases). Sequencing was performed on CD4+ T cells from PBMCs. This clonotype originated in a man aged 50-59 years in good health and CMV-seronegative. The chain's CDR3 is CASSSGQNTEAFF. Written as DNA, the CDR3 is TGTGCCAGCAGCTCTGGACAGAACACTGAAGCTTTCTTT.